The 18 T cell receptor beta chains in this list originate from one sample, sequenced in a study of chemoradiotherapy in HPV16-positive cancers. Sequencing used immunoSEQ multiplex PCR; TCRdb keeps in-frame clones, though not all of them. The sample holds some 70,000 clones, roughly 90% seen once. The material was blood, obtained from a patient who underwent chemoradiotherapy. Receptors originate from a human donor with HPV-associated anogenital cancer.

The chain combines TRBV9 with TRBJ2-7; D possibly uses TRBD1 or TRBD2 (5 bases each). There are 14 residues in the CDR3. The V and J ends lost 5 bases and 2 bases respectively, with 14 bases between them. The germline gives CDR1 SGDLS, CDR2 YYNGEE. CDR3: CASSPGRGAYEQYF. CDR3 bases: TGTGCCAGCAGTCCGGGGCGAGGGGCCTACGAGCAGTACTTC.

This clone appeared a single time. This rearrangement joins TRBV7-2 to TRBJ2-7; D remains unclear. CDR3 length: 14 residues. Trimming left V 5 bases short and J 3 bases short, with 14 bases between. CDR1 SGHTA and CDR2 FQGNSA come from the germline V gene. The CDR3 loop reads CASSMTQTLYEQYF. CDR3 nucleotide sequence: TGTGCCAGCAGCATGACACAAACCCTCTACGAGCAGTACTTC.

The chain couples TRBV4-1 to TRBJ2-7; 8 bases are shared with TRBD2. Germline assignment: CDR1 MGHRA and CDR2 YSYEKL. The trim removed 1 base at V and 5 bases at J, leaving 7 bases unmatched. CDR3 length equals 15 residues. CDR3 protein: CASSQVVAGIDEQYF. CDR3 DNA sequence: TGCGCCAGCAGCCAAGTGGTAGCGGGGATCGACGAGCAGTACTTC.

This chain joins TRBV5-1 and TRBJ2-3; a weak D match, TRBD1 (6 bases). Trimming took 6 bases from V and 1 from J, leaving 9 bases between them. The CDR3 runs 13 residues. The V gene's germline CDR1 is SGHRS and CDR2 YFSETQ. CDR3 nucleotide sequence: TGCGCCAGCAACCGACAGGGCACAGATACGCAGTATTTT. Amino acid sequence: CASNRQGTDTQYF.

V and J are TRBV21-1 and TRBJ2-7; TRBD2 is the table's D call and was not checked against the DNA. TRBV21-1 is noted as a pseudogene. This CDR3 contains 20 residues. CDR3 protein: CASSKDRRLAGGTLPPLLYF. The CDR3 region has the DNA TGTGCCAGCAGCAAAGATAGGAGACTAGCGGGAGGAACTTTACCCCCTCTACTGTACTTC.

This clone showed up just once. V usage is TRBV7-8 and J usage is TRBJ2-1; 7 bases agree with TRBD2. The CDR3 runs 16 residues. Unmatched junction bases numbered 8, after V lost 2 bases and J lost 4 bases. The germline CDR1 and CDR2 sequences are SGHVS and FQNEAQ. The CDR3 protein is CASSLPMTSLYNEQFF. CDR3 bases: TGTGCCAGCAGCTTACCCATGACTAGCCTATACAATGAGCAGTTCTTC.

A few counts support this clone. The chain joins TRBV5-4 to TRBJ1-6; D not certain. Germline CDR1 is SGHNT and CDR2 is YYREEE (reference sequence). V was pared by 0 bases and J by 5 bases, with 9 bases between. This CDR3 is built from 15 residues. CDR3: CASSLAGLNNSPLHF. In nucleotides, the CDR3 is TGTGCCAGCAGCTTGGCTGGGCTCAATAATTCACCCCTCCACTTT.

The chain uses TRBV29-1 and TRBJ2-7, with a weak D call TRBD1 (5 bases). Between the trimmed V and J ends, which lost 7 bases and 2 bases, there was a span of 21 bases. The germline V gene has CDR1 SQVTM and CDR2 ANQGSEA. CDR3 length equals 15 residues. CDR3 nucleotide sequence: TGCAGCGCCAGGGCTAAGGACGGACCTACCTACGAGCAGTACTTC. Its translation is CSARAKDGPTYEQYF.

The CDR3 reads CASSLEISSGANVLTF. The CDR3 region has the DNA TGTGCCAGCAGTCTCGAAATAAGCTCTGGGGCCAACGTCCTGACTTTC. V is TRBV6-4 and J is TRBJ2-6; D remains unclear. The CDR3 extends over 16 amino acids. Deletions cut 5 bases from V and 0 bases from J, with 11 bases between. CDR1 MRHNA and CDR2 SNTAGT come from the germline V gene.

CDR3 sequence reads: CASSVGSGGTQETQYF. CDR3 sequence (DNA): TGTGCCAGCAGCGTAGGTAGCGGGGGGACTCAAGAGACCCAGTACTTC. The chain combines TRBV9 with TRBJ2-5, with 10 bases lining up with TRBD2. The trim removed 0 bases at V and 2 bases at J, leaving 4 bases unmatched. The CDR3 contains 16 residues. Germline V CDR1 and CDR2: SGDLS, YYNGEE.

This clone appeared a single time. The chain is built from TRBV27 and TRBJ2-6, with D unresolved. V was cut by 1 base and J by 0 bases, with 10 bases left in between. CDR3 size: 17 residues. CDR1 is MNHEY and CDR2 is SMNVEV in the germline V gene (reference sequence). CDR3 bases: TGTGCCAGCAGTTTATTGGACGCCCTCTCTGGGGCCAACGTCCTGACTTTC. Its translation: CASSLLDALSGANVLTF.

This sequence joins TRBV5-1 and TRBJ1-2; the D is unclear. CDR1 and CDR2 from the germline V gene are SGHRS and YFSETQ. The germline V and J ends were trimmed by 0 bases and 1 base, with 10 bases remaining between them. The CDR3 consists of 15 residues. The CDR3 coding sequence is TGCGCCAGCAGCTTGGACGCAGGAATTAACTATGGCTACACCTTC. This sequence encodes CASSLDAGINYGYTF. The full variable domain, rest sourced from reference TRBV5-1 and TRBJ1-2, is KAGVTQTPRYLIKTRGQQVTLSCSPISGHRSVSWYQQTPGQGLQFLFEYFSETQRNKGNFPGRFSGRQFSNSRSEMNVSTLELGDSALYLCASSLDAGINYGYTFGSGTRLTVV.

This rearrangement joins TRBV10-3 to TRBJ1-2; 7 nucleotides match TRBD1. Losses at the gene ends were 3 bases for V and 7 bases for J; bases not matched to a gene: 11. The CDR3 covers 15 residues. Germline CDR1 is ENHRY and CDR2 is SYGVKD. CDR3 DNA sequence: TGTGCCATCAGTGAACAGGGACAGTCTCAAAGTGGCTACACCTTC. Protein product: CAISEQGQSQSGYTF.

V usage is TRBV7-9 and J usage is TRBJ2-5; D remains ambiguous. Germline V gene lookup returns CDR1 SEHNR and CDR2 FQNEAQ (reference sequence). This CDR3 comprises 12 residues. The V end lost 0 bases, the J end lost 5 bases, and 4 bases lay between the germline ends. The CDR3 coding sequence is TGTGCCAGCAGCTTAGCAGGGGAGACCCAGTACTTC. Translation gives CASSLAGETQYF.

The chain has TRBV7-3 and TRBJ1-1; unclear D gene. The V and J ends lost 5 bases and 12 bases respectively, with 19 bases between them. The CDR3 runs 13 residues. From germline, CDR1 is SGHTA and CDR2 FQGTGA. The CDR3 bases are TGTGCCAGCAGCGTGGACTCTTTTTCCCCCTCTTTCTTT. Its translation: CASSVDSFSPSFF.

CDR3 bases: TGTGCCAGCTCACCACAGGGACAGCCCAATCAGCCCCAGCATTTT. Its translation: CASSPQGQPNQPQHF. V usage is TRBV18 and J usage is TRBJ1-5, with 7 bases aligning to TRBD1. With V trimmed by 1 base and J by 3 bases, 3 bases remained unmatched. The CDR3 covers 15 residues. Germline values: CDR1 KGHSH, CDR2 LQKENI.

The chain joins TRBV18 to TRBJ2-3; 13 positions agree with TRBD2. This CDR3 has 17 residues. Trimming at V came to 3 bases and at J to 4 bases, leaving 7 bases not matched to a gene. Germline V gene sequence: CDR1 KGHSH, CDR2 LQKENI. The CDR3 region has the DNA TGTGCCAGCTCACCCGGACTAGCGGGGGTACGGGCAGATACGCAGTATTTT. This sequence encodes CASSPGLAGVRADTQYF.

The CDR3 DNA sequence: TGTGCCAGCAGCCAAAGAAATTGGTACCAAGAGACCCAGTACTTC. Translation: CASSQRNWYQETQYF. This chain uses TRBV14 with TRBJ2-5; no reliable D call. The CDR3 spans 15 residues. V was shortened by 2 bases and J by 0 bases, with 10 bases between the two germline ends. Germline CDR1 and CDR2: SGHDN and FVKESK.